This T cell receptor (beta chain) was sequenced in a study of CD8+ T cells in alopecia areata. It was cDNA, reverse transcribed from extracted RNA, that served as the sequencing template. Data came from immunoSEQ multiplex PCR; TCRdb stores just in-frame clones and leaves some out. The sample has some 170,000 clones; 50% to 70% are singletons. V lost 5 bases and J lost 2; bases outside the gene matches: 6. This CDR3 is built from 16 residues. Germline V gene sequence: CDR1 MDHEN, CDR2 SYDVKM. In this sample, this clone turned up a few times. The starting material was CD4+ T cells sorted from blood, obtained at week 0. The V and J genes are TRBV28 and TRBJ2-1, with 10 nucleotides matching TRBD1. The origin of this receptor is a human donor with alopecia areata. This CDR3 is CASSPVTGGAYNEQFF. CDR3 bases: TGTGCCAGCAGTCCCGTGACAGGGGGCGCCTACAATGAGCAGTTCTTC.